The 6 T cell receptor beta chains given below trace back to one sample, sequenced in a study of T cell responses to AZD1222 COVID-19 vaccine. Using immunoSEQ multiplex PCR, the repertoire was profiled, and TCRdb retains in-frame clones only, with some absent. The sample lists more than 140,000 clones; around nine tenths were seen once. The specimen was peripheral blood, collected on day 0 of AZD1222 vaccination. The receptors originated from an adult in good health.

The chain joins TRBV28 to TRBJ2-1, with D possibly being TRBD2 (6 bases). The germline CDR1 and CDR2 sequences are MDHEN and SYDVKM. With 3 bases removed from V and 3 bases from J, the gap between germline ends came to 9 bases. The CDR3 has 14 amino acids. The DNA of the CDR3 is TGTGCCAGCAGTTTGACTAGTTTCTACAATGAGCAGTTCTTC. It encodes CASSLTSFYNEQFF.

This chain joins TRBV28 and TRBJ1-1; 8 bases align to TRBD1. Trimming at V came to 1 base and at J to 1 base, leaving 20 bases not matched to a gene. CDR1 MDHEN and CDR2 SYDVKM come from the germline V gene. The CDR3 runs 21 residues. The CDR3 coding sequence is TGTGCCAGCAGTTTATTCCACGGAGAAACAGGGGGAAGACTGGAGAACACTGAAGCTTTCTTT. It translates to CASSLFHGETGGRLENTEAFF. Looking up the rest from reference TRBV28 and TRBJ1-1 gives the full variable domain: DVKVTQSSRYLVKRTGEKVFLECVQDMDHENMFWYRQDPGLGLRLIYFSYDVKMKEKGDIPEGYSVSREKKERFSLILESASTNQTSMYLCASSLFHGETGGRLENTEAFFGQGTRLTVV.

J is TRBJ2-2 and V is TRBV7-9; possible D gene TRBD1, 6 bases. V was clipped by 4 bases and J by 3 bases, with 12 bases between them. This CDR3 region has 15 residues. The germline CDR1 and CDR2 sequences are SEHNR and FQNEAQ (reference sequence). This CDR3 reads CASSSGQKDTGELFF. CDR3 DNA sequence: TGTGCCAGCAGCTCCGGACAGAAAGACACCGGGGAGCTGTTTTTT.

This chain links TRBV5-1 with TRBJ2-2, with TRBD2 matching 13 bases. Germline V gene sequence: CDR1 SGHRS, CDR2 YFSETQ. This CDR3 spans 15 amino acids. Trimming took 3 bases from V and 7 from J; bases not matched to a gene: 3. This CDR3 reads CASSWTSGSIGELFF. The CDR3 nucleotides are TGCGCCAGCAGCTGGACTAGCGGGAGTATCGGGGAGCTGTTTTTT.

J is TRBJ1-1 and V is TRBV7-9, with D unclear. CDR1 is SEHNR and CDR2 is FQNEAQ in the germline V gene (reference sequence). Between the trimmed V and J ends, which lost 2 bases and 11 bases, there was a span of 27 bases. The CDR3 sequence is 17 residues long. The CDR3 protein is CASSLYAPSTTGIGAFF. In DNA, the CDR3 is TGTGCCAGCAGCTTATATGCCCCGAGTACGACGGGGATTGGGGCTTTCTTT.

The chain uses TRBV9 and TRBJ1-4, with D possibly being TRBD1 (5 bases). Germline lookup yields CDR1 SGDLS and CDR2 YYNGEE. This CDR3 has 13 residues. Trimming shortened V by 3 bases and J by 8 bases, and 11 bases separated the two germline ends. CDR3 bases: TGTGCCAGCAGCGGGGGCGGAGGGGAAAAACTGTTTTTT. Protein product: CASSGGGGEKLFF.